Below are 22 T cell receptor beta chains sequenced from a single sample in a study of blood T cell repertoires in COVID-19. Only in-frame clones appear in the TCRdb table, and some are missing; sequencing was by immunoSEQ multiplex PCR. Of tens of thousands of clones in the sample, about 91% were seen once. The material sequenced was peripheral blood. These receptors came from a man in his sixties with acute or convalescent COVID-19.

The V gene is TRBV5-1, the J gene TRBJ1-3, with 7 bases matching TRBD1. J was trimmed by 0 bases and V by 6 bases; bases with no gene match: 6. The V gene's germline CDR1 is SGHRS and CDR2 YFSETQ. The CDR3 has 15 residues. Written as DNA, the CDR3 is TGCGCCAGCACCCAGGGACAGCTCTCTGGAAACACCATATATTTT. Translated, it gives CASTQGQLSGNTIYF.

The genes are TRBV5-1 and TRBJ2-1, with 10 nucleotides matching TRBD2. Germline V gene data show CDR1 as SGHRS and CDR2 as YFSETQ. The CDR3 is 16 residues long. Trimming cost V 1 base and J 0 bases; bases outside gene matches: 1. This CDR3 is CASSLTSGVSYNEQFF. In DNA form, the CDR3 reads TGCGCCAGCAGCTTGACTAGCGGGGTCTCCTACAATGAGCAGTTCTTC.

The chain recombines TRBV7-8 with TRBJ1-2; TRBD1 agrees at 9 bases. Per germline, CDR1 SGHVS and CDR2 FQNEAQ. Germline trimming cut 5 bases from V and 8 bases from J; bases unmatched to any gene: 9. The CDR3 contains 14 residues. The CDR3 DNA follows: TGTGCCAGCAGCCTGCTCGGACAGGGGAGCGGCTACACCTTC. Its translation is CASSLLGQGSGYTF.

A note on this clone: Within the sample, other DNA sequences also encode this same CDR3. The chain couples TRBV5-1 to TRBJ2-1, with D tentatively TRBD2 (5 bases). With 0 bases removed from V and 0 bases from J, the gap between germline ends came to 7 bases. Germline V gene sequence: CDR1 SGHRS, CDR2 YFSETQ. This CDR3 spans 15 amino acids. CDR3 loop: CASSLAGSSYNEQFF. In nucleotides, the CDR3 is TGCGCCAGCAGCTTGGCGGGGAGCTCCTACAATGAGCAGTTCTTC.

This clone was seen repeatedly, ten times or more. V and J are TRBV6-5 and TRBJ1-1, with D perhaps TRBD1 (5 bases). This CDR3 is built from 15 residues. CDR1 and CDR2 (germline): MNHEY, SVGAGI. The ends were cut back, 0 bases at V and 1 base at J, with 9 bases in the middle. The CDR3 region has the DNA TGTGCCAGCAGTTACTCGGCCAGGGCGAACACTGAAGCTTTCTTT. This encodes CASSYSARANTEAFF.

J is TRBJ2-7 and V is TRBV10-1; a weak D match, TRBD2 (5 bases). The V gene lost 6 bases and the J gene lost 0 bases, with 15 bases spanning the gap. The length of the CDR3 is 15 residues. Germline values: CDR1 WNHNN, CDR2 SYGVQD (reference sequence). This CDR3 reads CASSGQEEGSYEQYF. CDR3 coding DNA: TGCGCCAGCAGCGGGCAGGAAGAGGGCTCCTACGAGCAGTACTTC.

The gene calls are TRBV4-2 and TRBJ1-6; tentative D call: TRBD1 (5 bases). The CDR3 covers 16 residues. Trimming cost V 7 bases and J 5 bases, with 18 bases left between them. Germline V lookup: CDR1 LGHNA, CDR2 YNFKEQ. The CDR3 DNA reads TGTGCCAGCACCTACCGCTCAGGGAAAGATAATTCACCCCTCCACTTT. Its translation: CASTYRSGKDNSPLHF.

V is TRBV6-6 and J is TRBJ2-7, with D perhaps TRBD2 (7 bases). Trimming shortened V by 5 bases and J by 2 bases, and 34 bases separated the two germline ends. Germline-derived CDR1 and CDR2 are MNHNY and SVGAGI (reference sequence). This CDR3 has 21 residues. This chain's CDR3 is CASSRERGTRAGGGSTYEQYF. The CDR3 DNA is TGTGCCAGCAGTCGCGAACGGGGGACCCGCGCTGGGGGCGGGAGTACCTACGAGCAGTACTTC.

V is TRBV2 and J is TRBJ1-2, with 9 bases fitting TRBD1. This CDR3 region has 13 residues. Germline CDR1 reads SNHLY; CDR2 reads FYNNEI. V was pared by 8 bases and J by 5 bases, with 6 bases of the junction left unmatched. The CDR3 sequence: CASRTGGAYGYTF. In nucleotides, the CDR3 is TGTGCCAGCCGTACAGGGGGCGCTTATGGCTACACCTTC. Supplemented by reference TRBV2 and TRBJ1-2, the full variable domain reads EPEVTQTPSHQVTQMGQEVILRCVPISNHLYFYWYRQILGQKVEFLVSFYNNEISEKSEIFDDQFSVERPDGSNFTLKIRSTKLEDSAMYFCASRTGGAYGYTFGSGTRLTVV.

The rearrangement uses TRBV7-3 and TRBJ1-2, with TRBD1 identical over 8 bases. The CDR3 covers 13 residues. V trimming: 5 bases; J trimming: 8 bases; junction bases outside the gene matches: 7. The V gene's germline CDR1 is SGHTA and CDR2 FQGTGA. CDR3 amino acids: CASSRTQGGGYTF. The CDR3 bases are TGTGCCAGCAGCAGAACACAGGGGGGAGGCTACACCTTC. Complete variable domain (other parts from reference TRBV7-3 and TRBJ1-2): GAGVSQTPSNKVTEKGKYVELRCDPISGHTALYWYRQSLGQGPEFLIYFQGTGAADDSGLPNDRFFAVRPEGSVSTLKIQRTERGDSAVYLCASSRTQGGGYTFGSGTRLTVV.

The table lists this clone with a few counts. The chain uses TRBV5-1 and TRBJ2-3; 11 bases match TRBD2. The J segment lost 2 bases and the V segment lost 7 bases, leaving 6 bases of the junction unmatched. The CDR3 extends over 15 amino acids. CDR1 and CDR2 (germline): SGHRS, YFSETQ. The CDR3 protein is CASHATSGDTDTQYF. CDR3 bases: TGCGCCAGCCACGCGACTAGCGGGGACACAGATACGCAGTATTTT.

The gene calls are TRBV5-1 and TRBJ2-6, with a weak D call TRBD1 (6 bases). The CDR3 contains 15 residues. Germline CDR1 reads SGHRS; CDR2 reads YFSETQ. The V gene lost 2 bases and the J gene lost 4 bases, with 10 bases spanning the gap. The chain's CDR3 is CASSFSGVGANVLTF. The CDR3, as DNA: TGCGCCAGCAGCTTCTCAGGGGTGGGGGCCAACGTCCTGACTTTC.

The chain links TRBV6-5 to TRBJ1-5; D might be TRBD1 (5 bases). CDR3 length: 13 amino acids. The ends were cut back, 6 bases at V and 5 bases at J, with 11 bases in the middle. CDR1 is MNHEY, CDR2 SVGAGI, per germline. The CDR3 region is CASSAVGDQPQHF. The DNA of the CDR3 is TGTGCCAGCAGCGCCGTAGGGGATCAGCCCCAGCATTTT.

CDR3 amino acids: CAIRQAQGGYTF. CDR3 DNA: TGTGCCATCCGACAGGCCCAGGGAGGCTACACCTTC. This chain joins TRBV10-3 and TRBJ1-2; maybe TRBD1 (6 bases). V lost 8 bases and J lost 8, with 15 bases in between. There are 12 residues in the CDR3. Germline V gene data show CDR1 as ENHRY and CDR2 as SYGVKD.

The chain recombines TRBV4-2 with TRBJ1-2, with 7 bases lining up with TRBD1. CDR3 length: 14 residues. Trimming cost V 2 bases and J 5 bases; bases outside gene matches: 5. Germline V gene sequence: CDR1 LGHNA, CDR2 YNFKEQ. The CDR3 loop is CASSQSQGSYGYTF. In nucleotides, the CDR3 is TGTGCCAGCAGCCAATCACAGGGGAGTTATGGCTACACCTTC.

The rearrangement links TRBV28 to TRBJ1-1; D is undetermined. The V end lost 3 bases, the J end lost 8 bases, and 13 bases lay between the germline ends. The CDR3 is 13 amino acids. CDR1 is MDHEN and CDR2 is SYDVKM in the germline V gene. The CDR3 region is CASSLVSGMEAFF. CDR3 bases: TGTGCCAGCAGTTTGGTCAGTGGTATGGAAGCTTTCTTT. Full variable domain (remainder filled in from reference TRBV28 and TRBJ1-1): DVKVTQSSRYLVKRTGEKVFLECVQDMDHENMFWYRQDPGLGLRLIYFSYDVKMKEKGDIPEGYSVSREKKERFSLILESASTNQTSMYLCASSLVSGMEAFFGQGTRLTVV.

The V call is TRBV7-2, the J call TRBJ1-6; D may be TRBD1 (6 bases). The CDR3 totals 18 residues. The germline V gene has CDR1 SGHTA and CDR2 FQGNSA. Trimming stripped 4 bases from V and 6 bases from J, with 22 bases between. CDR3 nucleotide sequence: TGTGCCAGCAGCTCCCGCCGCGGGGGGGCGATAAGTAATTCACCCCTCCACTTT. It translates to CASSSRRGGAISNSPLHF.

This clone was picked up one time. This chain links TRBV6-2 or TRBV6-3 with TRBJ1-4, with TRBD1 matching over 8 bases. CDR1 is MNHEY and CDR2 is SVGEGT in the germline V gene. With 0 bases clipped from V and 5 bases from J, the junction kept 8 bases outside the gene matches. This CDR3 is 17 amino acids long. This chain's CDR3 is CASSYSGMDRENEKLFF. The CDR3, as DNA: TGTGCCAGCAGTTACTCCGGAATGGACAGGGAGAATGAAAAACTGTTTTTT.

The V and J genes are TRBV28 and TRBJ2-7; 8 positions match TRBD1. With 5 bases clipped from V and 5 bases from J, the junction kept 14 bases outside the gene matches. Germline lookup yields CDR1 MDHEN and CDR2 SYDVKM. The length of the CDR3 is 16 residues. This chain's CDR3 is CASSTSPGQVSHEQYF. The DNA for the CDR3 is TGTGCCAGCAGTACTTCCCCGGGACAGGTTAGCCACGAGCAGTACTTC. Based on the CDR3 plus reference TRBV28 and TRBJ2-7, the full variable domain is DVKVTQSSRYLVKRTGEKVFLECVQDMDHENMFWYRQDPGLGLRLIYFSYDVKMKEKGDIPEGYSVSREKKERFSLILESASTNQTSMYLCASSTSPGQVSHEQYFGPGTRLTVT.

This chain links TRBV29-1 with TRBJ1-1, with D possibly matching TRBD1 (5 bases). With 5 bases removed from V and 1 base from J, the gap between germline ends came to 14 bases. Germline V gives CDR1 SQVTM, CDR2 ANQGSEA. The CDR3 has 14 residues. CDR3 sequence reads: CSVHFVDRNTEAFF. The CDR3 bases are TGCAGCGTTCACTTCGTCGACAGGAACACTGAAGCTTTCTTT. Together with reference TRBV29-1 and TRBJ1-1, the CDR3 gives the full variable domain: SAVISQKPSRDICQRGTSLTIQCQVDSQVTMMFWYRQQPGQSLTLIATANQGSEATYESGFVIDKFPISRPNLTFSTLTVSNMSPEDSSIYLCSVHFVDRNTEAFFGQGTRLTVV.

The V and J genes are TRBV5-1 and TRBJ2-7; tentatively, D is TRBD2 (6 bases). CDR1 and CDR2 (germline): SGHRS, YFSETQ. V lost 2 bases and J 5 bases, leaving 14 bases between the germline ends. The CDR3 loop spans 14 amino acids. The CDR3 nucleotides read TGCGCCAGCAGCTTATCACTAGCTTCCCACGAGCAGTACTTC. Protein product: CASSLSLASHEQYF.

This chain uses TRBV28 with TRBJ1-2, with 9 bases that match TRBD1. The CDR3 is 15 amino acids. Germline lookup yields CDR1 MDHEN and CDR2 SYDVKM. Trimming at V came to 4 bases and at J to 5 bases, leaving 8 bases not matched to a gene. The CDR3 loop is CASSSVDRGIYGYTF. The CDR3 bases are TGTGCCAGCAGTTCGGTGGACAGGGGAATATATGGCTACACCTTC.